This record covers a single T cell receptor beta chain. This clonotype came up a few times. There is no known antigen for this receptor. Per-base quality was not reported, and no clone a single base away is much larger than it. The data derive from a study of response to subunit inactivated influenza vaccine (dated by TCRdb to between 2018 and 2020). About the study as a whole: The study used deep quantitative T cell receptor repertoire profiling to track responses to a trivalent subunit inactivated influenza vaccine. What the work shows at the level of the full study, not this receptor alone: It was suggested by the authors that each seasonal influenza vaccination may recruit only a limited number of new T cells.

Trimming removed 2 bases from V and 0 bases from J, leaving 9 bases between the germline ends. The CDR3 numbers 15 residues from cysteine through phenylalanine. Only CDR3 DNA is held: 45 bases, read in frame from base 1. From the germline V gene, CDR1 is SGHAT and CDR2 is FQNNGV. Libraries were built with RT-PCR. The reads were generated on an Illumina HiSeq 2500. TCRdb reanalyzed the raw reads on its own, using fastp at Q25 for trimming and MiXCR for clone calling, and kept in-frame beta chains. A single entry per CDR3 protein holds the most common genes and DNA from its merged rows. A total of approximately 200,000 distinct CDR3 sequences appear in this sample, approximately 15% of them only once. The ten largest clones represent approximately 30% of the sample.

Material: CD8+ T cells sorted from PBMCs, obtained around 5 days after vaccination. Recombination connected TRBV11-2 to TRBJ2-3; a tentative D match to TRBD1 spans 6 bases. The TCR sequence derives from a man aged 50 to 59 who received an inactivated influenza vaccine. Donor details come from another sample of the same person, matched by shared clones. This receptor carries the CDR3 CASSLIGQSTDTQYF. The DNA sequence reads TGTGCCAGCAGCTTAATCGGACAGAGCACAGATACGCAGTATTTT.